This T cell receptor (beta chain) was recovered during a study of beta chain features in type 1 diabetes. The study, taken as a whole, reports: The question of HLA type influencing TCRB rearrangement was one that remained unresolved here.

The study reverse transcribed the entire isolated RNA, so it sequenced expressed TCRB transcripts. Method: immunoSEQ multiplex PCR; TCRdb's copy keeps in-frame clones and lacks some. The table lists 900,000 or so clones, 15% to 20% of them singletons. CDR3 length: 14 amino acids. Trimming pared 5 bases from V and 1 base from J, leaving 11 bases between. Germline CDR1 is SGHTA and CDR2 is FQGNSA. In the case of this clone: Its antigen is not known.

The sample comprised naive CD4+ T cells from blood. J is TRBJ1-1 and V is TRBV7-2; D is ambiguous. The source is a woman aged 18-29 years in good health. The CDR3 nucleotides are TGTGCCAGCAGCGACCTTGGACCGAACACTGAAGCTTTCTTT. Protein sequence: CASSDLGPNTEAFF.